What follows is one TCR beta chain and its context. The sample originates from a study of shared clonotypes between healthy human individuals. Germline values: CDR1 SGHDT, CDR2 YYEEEE. The ends lost 3 bases at V and 2 bases at J; junction bases unmatched: 4. The CDR3 covers 15 residues. Using immunoSEQ multiplex PCR, the repertoire was profiled, and TCRdb retains in-frame clones only, with some absent. Among more than 450,000 clones, approximately 79% were seen once, and the ten largest hold roughly 13%. The sample consisted of PBMCs. This TCR came from a woman aged 40 to 50 in good health. Some clones in this sample may be carry-over from other donors' samples. V is TRBV5-6 and J is TRBJ2-7; 11 positions agree with TRBD2. The CDR3 loop reads CASSSSGRLTYEQYF. The CDR3 nucleotides read TGTGCCAGCAGCTCTAGCGGGAGGTTAACCTACGAGCAGTACTTC.